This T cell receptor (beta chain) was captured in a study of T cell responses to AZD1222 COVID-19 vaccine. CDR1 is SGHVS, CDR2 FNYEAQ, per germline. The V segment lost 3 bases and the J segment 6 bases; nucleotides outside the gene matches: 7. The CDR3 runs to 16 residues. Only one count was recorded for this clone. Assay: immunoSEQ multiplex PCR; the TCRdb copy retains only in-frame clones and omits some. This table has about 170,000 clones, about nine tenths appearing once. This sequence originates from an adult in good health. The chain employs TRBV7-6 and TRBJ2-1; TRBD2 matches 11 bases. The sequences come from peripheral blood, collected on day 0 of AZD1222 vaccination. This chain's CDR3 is CASSFYSGRASNEQFF. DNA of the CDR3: TGTGCCAGCAGCTTTTATAGCGGGAGGGCCTCCAATGAGCAGTTCTTC. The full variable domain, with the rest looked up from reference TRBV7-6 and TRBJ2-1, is GAGVSQSPRYKVTKRGQDVALRCDPISGHVSLYWYRQALGQGPEFLTYFNYEAQQDKSGLPNDRFSAERPEGSISTLTIQRTEQRDSAMYRCASSFYSGRASNEQFFGPGTRLTVL.